A single sample gave rise to the 14 T cell receptor beta chains below, sequenced in a study of blood T cell repertoires in COVID-19. Produced via immunoSEQ multiplex PCR; TCRdb's table is partial and in-frame only. This sample carries over 120,000 clones, about 91% of them seen once, and the ten largest clones take approximately 0.95%. The sample taken for sequencing was peripheral blood. These TCRs come from a woman between 50 and 59 years old with acute or convalescent COVID-19.

V gene TRBV3-1 (or the pseudogene TRBV3-2) combines with J gene TRBJ2-7; 11 bases line up with TRBD2. Germline V gives CDR1 LGHDT, CDR2 YNNKEL (reference sequence). Trimming removed 0 bases from V and 3 bases from J; junction bases left unmatched: 10. The CDR3 consists of 18 residues. The CDR3 reads CASSQDRLAGGSHYEQYF. The CDR3 nucleotides are TGTGCCAGCAGCCAAGATCGGCTAGCGGGGGGTTCACACTACGAGCAGTACTTC.

The chain uses TRBV7-2 and TRBJ2-6; D uncertain. The germline V gene has CDR1 SGHTA and CDR2 FQGNSA. The CDR3 has 15 residues. V was cut by 6 bases and J by 0 bases, with 9 bases left in between. The CDR3 sequence: CASRMGTSGANVLTF. The CDR3 nucleotides are TGTGCCAGCAGAATGGGCACCTCTGGGGCCAACGTCCTGACTTTC.

V is TRBV6-7 and J is TRBJ1-1; a weak D match, TRBD1 (6 bases). TRBV6-7 is an ORF; its function is uncertain. The V gene lost 0 bases and the J gene lost 5 bases, with 13 bases spanning the gap. The CDR3 contains 15 residues. CDR3 amino acids: CASSYSGGAKTEAFF. For the CDR3, the DNA is TGTGCCAGCAGTTACTCAGGGGGGGCGAAAACTGAAGCTTTCTTT.

This clone showed up just once. This chain links TRBV7-3 with TRBJ2-3, with 8 bases identical to TRBD1. V dropped 4 bases and J dropped 1; count of bases not matched to a gene: 4. CDR1 and CDR2 from the germline V gene are SGHTA and FQGTGA. The CDR3 extends over 15 amino acids. CDR3 DNA: TGTGCCAGCAGCTCGCCGACAGGGGGCACAGATACGCAGTATTTT. This translates into CASSSPTGGTDTQYF.

The CDR3 loop reads CASSWTGVYEQYF. The DNA for the CDR3 is TGTGCCAGCAGTTGGACAGGGGTTTACGAGCAGTACTTC. This chain uses TRBV28 with TRBJ2-7; 9 positions match TRBD1. CDR1 is MDHEN and CDR2 is SYDVKM in the germline V gene. Losses at the gene ends were 4 bases for V and 4 bases for J; bases not matched to a gene: 2. This CDR3 is 13 amino acids long.

The chain has TRBV2 and TRBJ1-2; D not resolved. The ends were cut back, 4 bases at V and 4 bases at J, with 16 bases in the middle. Looked up from germline, CDR1 is SNHLY and CDR2 is FYNNEI. CDR3 length equals 15 residues. The CDR3 reads CASSGYTGDFYGYTF. The CDR3 coding sequence is TGTGCCAGCAGTGGGTATACCGGAGACTTCTATGGCTACACCTTC.

The chain recombines TRBV15 with TRBJ2-7, with 16 bases matching TRBD2. The V segment lost 2 bases and the J segment 6 bases; nucleotides outside the gene matches: 10. Germline CDR1 reads LNHNV; CDR2 reads YYDKDF (reference sequence). The CDR3 loop spans 18 amino acids. The CDR3 nucleotides read TGTGCCACCAGCAGATCCCCGGGACTAGCGGGAGGGCCCTCCGAGCAGTACTTC. Translating it yields CATSRSPGLAGGPSEQYF.

The rearrangement joins TRBV2 to TRBJ2-2; possible D gene TRBD1, 5 bases. Trimming stripped 4 bases from V and 0 bases from J, with 9 bases between. Germline-derived CDR1 and CDR2 are SNHLY and FYNNEI. The CDR3 has 15 amino acids. DNA of the CDR3: TGTGCCAGCAGTGTACAGGACGCGAACACCGGGGAGCTGTTTTTT. It encodes CASSVQDANTGELFF.

The chain is built from TRBV27 and TRBJ1-1, with D possibly TRBD1 on 6 matching bases. Per the germline V gene, CDR1 is MNHEY and CDR2 is SMNVEV (reference sequence). V lost 3 bases and J 1 base, leaving 21 bases between the germline ends. This CDR3 has 18 residues. The CDR3 spells CASSFGGGRGRPNTEAFF. DNA for the CDR3: TGTGCCAGCAGTTTCGGGGGGGGGCGGGGCCGCCCGAACACTGAAGCTTTCTTT.

This clone occurred once. V gene TRBV3-1 (or the pseudogene TRBV3-2) combines with J gene TRBJ1-6; 7 positions agree with TRBD1. V shed 2 bases and J 6 bases; nucleotides not matched to a gene: 1. Germline lookup yields CDR1 LGHDT and CDR2 YNNKEL (reference sequence). This CDR3 has 14 amino acids. CDR3 amino acids: CASSQRDSNSPLHF. Written as DNA, the CDR3 is TGTGCCAGCAGCCAAAGGGACAGTAATTCACCCCTCCACTTT.

The rearrangement links TRBV9 to TRBJ2-3; possibly TRBD1 for D (5 bases). V lost 6 bases and J lost 5, with 10 bases in between. This CDR3 comprises 12 residues. Germline CDR1 reads SGDLS; CDR2 reads YYNGEE. The CDR3 DNA reads as TGTGCCAGCAAAGGGGCCGAAGATACGCAGTATTTT. Its translation is CASKGAEDTQYF. Full variable domain (remainder filled in from reference TRBV9 and TRBJ2-3): DSGVTQTPKHLITATGQRVTLRCSPRSGDLSVYWYQQSLDQGLQFLIQYYNGEERAKGNILERFSAQQFPDLHSELNLSSLELGDSALYFCASKGAEDTQYFGPGTRLTVL.

The rearrangement uses TRBV29-1 and TRBJ2-1, with 8 positions matching TRBD1. The CDR3 consists of 12 residues. Germline CDR1 SQVTM, CDR2 ANQGSEA. The V and J ends lost 6 bases and 7 bases, in that order; junction bases with no gene match: 5. CDR3: CSVGQGKNEQFF. The CDR3 DNA is TGCAGCGTCGGACAGGGTAAGAATGAGCAGTTCTTC.

The V call is TRBV6-4, the J call TRBJ1-2, with D perhaps matching TRBD1 (5 bases). The V end lost 3 bases, the J end lost 3 bases, and 11 bases lay between the germline ends. This CDR3 is built from 14 residues. Germline CDR1 reads MRHNA; CDR2 reads SNTAGT. For the CDR3, the DNA is TGTGCCAGCAGTGAATCGGGGGATTACTATGGCTACACCTTC. Its protein product is CASSESGDYYGYTF.

The chain employs TRBV4-1 and TRBJ2-1; 9 nucleotides agree with TRBD2. V shed 6 bases and J 7 bases; nucleotides not matched to a gene: 10. Looked up from germline, CDR1 is MGHRA and CDR2 is YSYEKL. CDR3 length equals 15 residues. CDR3 coding DNA: TGCGCCAGCAGTCATTTAGCGGGGGCCCTAAATGAGCAGTTCTTC. This sequence encodes CASSHLAGALNEQFF.